The 10 T cell receptor beta chains given below trace back to one sample, sequenced in a study of T cell changes during pregnancy in multiple sclerosis (dated by TCRdb to about 2019). Libraries were prepared through the immunoSEQ multiplex PCR assay. TCRdb provides this immuneACCESS table in a form limited to in-frame rearrangements. Some clones are lacking; in checked studies, under half of them reflect an unresolved V gene, and why the rest are absent is not known. The sample has tens of thousands of clones on record, around 94% of them singletons. About 0.78% of the sample comes from the top ten. The sample consisted of peripheral blood, taken in the third trimester of pregnancy. Receptors originate from a female donor with multiple sclerosis, enrolled in a pregnancy study.

The chain couples TRBV7-6 to TRBJ2-2, with TRBD2 matching 8 bases. CDR1 and CDR2 from the germline V gene are SGHVS and FNYEAQ. V trimming: 1 base; J trimming: 7 bases; junction bases outside the gene matches: 11. This CDR3 has 17 amino acids. CDR3 nucleotides: TGTGCCAGCAGCTTAGTAACGGGAGGGCCAGGGCTCGGGGAGCTGTTTTTT. It codes for CASSLVTGGPGLGELFF.

The chain carries TRBV9 and TRBJ1-5, with unresolved D. With 4 bases removed from V and 7 bases from J, the gap between germline ends came to 18 bases. Germline assignment: CDR1 SGDLS and CDR2 YYNGEE. This CDR3 is built from 15 residues. CDR3 bases: TGTGCCAGCAGCCTTAGTATAGCCTCCGACCAGCCCCAGCATTTT. It is translated as CASSLSIASDQPQHF.

This chain links TRBV30 with TRBJ1-5; D call uncertain. This CDR3 has 14 amino acids. Germline values: CDR1 GTSNPN, CDR2 SVGIG (reference sequence). Between the trimmed V and J ends, which lost 0 bases and 2 bases, there was a span of 8 bases. This CDR3 is CAWSVPRRNQPQHF. In DNA form, the CDR3 reads TGTGCCTGGAGTGTTCCTAGGCGCAATCAGCCCCAGCATTTT.

This chain joins TRBV2 and TRBJ2-7, with 8 bases matching TRBD2. The V gene end was trimmed by 8 bases and the J gene end by 0 bases; junction bases not matched to a gene: 0. This CDR3 is built from 12 residues. CDR1 and CDR2 (germline): SNHLY, FYNNEI. The CDR3 DNA sequence: TGTGCCAGCGGGACTAGCTCCTACGAGCAGTACTTC. This translates into CASGTSSYEQYF.

This clone was observed once. This chain links TRBV27 with TRBJ2-7, with 9 bases fitting TRBD2. The germline gives CDR1 MNHEY, CDR2 SMNVEV (reference sequence). J gave up 4 bases and V 3 bases, and 10 bases lay outside the gene matches. There are 16 residues in the CDR3. The CDR3, as DNA: TGTGCCAGCAGTTTTATTGGCGGGAGGGGTTCGTACGAGCAGTACTTC. Translating it yields CASSFIGGRGSYEQYF.

This clone is a singleton in its sample. This sequence joins TRBV6-1 and TRBJ2-2; tentative D call: TRBD1 (6 bases). The CDR3 is 14 residues long. In germline, CDR1 is MNHNS, CDR2 SASEGT. V was clipped by 6 bases and J by 7 bases, with 15 bases between them. CDR3 loop: CASRLTGRNGELFF. The CDR3 region has the DNA TGTGCCAGCAGGTTGACAGGACGGAACGGGGAGCTGTTTTTT.

The genes are TRBV5-1 and TRBJ2-5; 7 bases map to TRBD1. The germline V gene has CDR1 SGHRS and CDR2 YFSETQ. V trimming: 7 bases; J trimming: 3 bases; junction bases outside the gene matches: 6. The CDR3 totals 13 residues. CDR3 sequence (DNA): TGCGCCAGCCAAGCCGGGACAGAAGAGACCCAGTACTTC. Protein sequence: CASQAGTEETQYF.

Comment on this clone: One end of the junction varies from germline; a read error may be responsible. The chain employs TRBV7-9 and TRBJ2-4, with 7 positions matching TRBD1. Germline CDR1 and CDR2: SEHNR and FQNEAQ (reference sequence). The CDR3 loop spans 13 amino acids. CDR3 in DNA: TGTGCCAGCTACGACAGGGTAAAAAATATTCAGTACTTC. It encodes CASYDRVKNIQYF.

The chain recombines TRBV4-3 with TRBJ2-7; a weak D match, TRBD2 (6 bases). Per germline, CDR1 LGHNA and CDR2 YSLEER. This CDR3 contains 15 residues. V was clipped by 0 bases and J by 2 bases, with 11 bases between them. The CDR3 here is CASSQDLARPYEQYF. CDR3 coding DNA: TGCGCCAGCAGCCAAGATCTAGCGAGACCCTACGAGCAGTACTTC.

The gene calls are TRBV7-8 and TRBJ1-1, with 12 positions matching TRBD1. The CDR3 runs 17 residues. The germline V gene encodes CDR1 SGHVS and CDR2 FQNEAQ. The junction had 5 bases not matched to a gene; V was cut back by 3 bases and J by 0 bases. CDR3 nucleotides: TGTGCCAGCAGCTTTGGGACAGGGGGCAATCTGAACACTGAAGCTTTCTTT. This encodes CASSFGTGGNLNTEAFF.